This is a list of T cell receptor beta chains from one sample in a study of blood T cell repertoires in COVID-19. Measured with immunoSEQ multiplex PCR; TCRdb has only the in-frame clones, and not every one. Here the sample spans roughly 300,000 clones, roughly nine tenths being singletons. Material for sequencing was PBMCs or T cells enriched from blood (not recorded which). All receptors come from a woman aged 25 to 39 who had recovered from COVID-19. Each CDR3 is given with its conserved first and last residue. The D gene is left open where the match is weak. Only part of the rows carry a size: once, few, many, or a class if the clone is expanded.

.,.,TRBV23-1,TRBJ1-5,TGCGCCAGCAGTCAATCCCCCCCGGCGGGGGTATGGAATCAGCCCCAGCATTTT,CASSQSPPAGVWNQPQHF
few,.,TRBV28,TRBJ1-2,TGTGCCAGCAGACGCCCCGGCGGGACCAACTATGGCTACACCTTC,CASRRPGGTNYGYTF
few,TRBD1,TRBV3-1/TRBV3-2,TRBJ2-1,TGTGCCAGCAGCCTTGGGAACAGGGGGACCTTCTACAATGAGCAGTTCTTC,CASSLGNRGTFYNEQFF
.,.,TRBV5-6,TRBJ2-7,TGTGCCAGCAGCTTGTCGGGGAACTACGAGCAGTACTTC,CASSLSGNYEQYF
.,TRBD1,TRBV15,TRBJ1-1,TGTGCCACCAGCAGAGTAGTGGGGACAGGCTTTGAAGCTTTCTTT,CATSRVVGTGFEAFF
.,.,TRBV4-3,TRBJ2-5,TGCGCCAGCAGCCTCAGGGTCCAAGAGACCCAGTACTTC,CASSLRVQETQYF
.,TRBD1,TRBV7-8,TRBJ1-2,TGTGCCAGCAGCCCATGGAAGGGGGCTTATGGCTACACCTTC,CASSPWKGAYGYTF
.,TRBD1,TRBV7-2,TRBJ1-5,TGTGCCAGCAGCTTTAGCTCCGGGACAGGGCTTCAGCCCCAGCATTTT,CASSFSSGTGLQPQHF
.,TRBD1,TRBV24-1,TRBJ2-5,TGTGCCACCAGTGTCGCCAGCCTTGGGACAGCTGTCGGAGAGACCCAGTACTTC,CATSVASLGTAVGETQYF
few,TRBD1,TRBV10-3,TRBJ1-5,TGTGCCATCAGTGAGGAAAGACAGGGGAATCAGCCCCAGCATTTT,CAISEERQGNQPQHF
.,TRBD1,TRBV7-2,TRBJ2-7,TGTGCCAGCAGCGCGGACAGGGTTAATGGCGAGCAGTACTTC,CASSADRVNGEQYF
few,TRBD1,TRBV11-2,TRBJ2-7,TGTGCCAGCAGCTTAGGGACAGGTCGGTACGAGCAGTACTTC,CASSLGTGRYEQYF
.,TRBD1,TRBV28,TRBJ2-2,TGTGCCAGCAGTTCGGGACAGATTACCGGGGAGCTGTTTTTT,CASSSGQITGELFF
.,.,TRBV30,TRBJ1-2,TGTGCCGGAGAGGGCGGTGGCTACACCTTC,CAGEGGGYTF
.,TRBD1,TRBV25-1,TRBJ2-7,TGTGCCAGCAGTGACCGGGACAGGAGCCACTACGAGCAGTACTTC,CASSDRDRSHYEQYF
.,TRBD1,TRBV7-2,TRBJ2-1,TGTGCCAGCAGATCACAGGGGAGCTCCTACAATGAGCAGTTCTTC,CASRSQGSSYNEQFF
.,TRBD1,TRBV30,TRBJ1-6,TGTGCCTGGGCCTGGGACAGTGAAAATTCACCCCTCCACTTT,CAWAWDSENSPLHF
.,.,TRBV6-5,TRBJ1-3,TGTGCCAGCAGTTACTCGAGTCGGGACTCTGGAAACACCATATATTTT,CASSYSSRDSGNTIYF
once,.,TRBV7-2,TRBJ1-6,TGTGCCAGCAGCTTAGCGCTGAACAGGGTGGCGGGTAATTCACCCCTCCACTTT,CASSLALNRVAGNSPLHF
few,.,TRBV9,TRBJ1-1,TGTGCCAGCAGCGTAGATTGGAGGGGCCAAGACACTGAAGCTTTCTTT,CASSVDWRGQDTEAFF
.,TRBD1,TRBV27,TRBJ1-1,TGTGCCAGCAGTCCCTGGACAGGGCCGAAACGGACTGAAGCTTTCTTT,CASSPWTGPKRTEAFF
.,.,TRBV28,TRBJ1-2,TGTGCCAGCAGCACGGTCTATGGCTACACCTTC,CASSTVYGYTF
.,TRBD1,TRBV9,TRBJ2-5,TGTGCCAGCAGCGCCTCGGGACAGGGTGGACAGACCCAGTACTTC,CASSASGQGGQTQYF
.,TRBD1,TRBV7-8,TRBJ2-2,TGTGCCAGCAGCGTACTGACAGGGGCAGTCACCGGGGAGCTGTTTTTT,CASSVLTGAVTGELFF
.,TRBD1,TRBV2,TRBJ1-5,TGTGCCAGCAGACTTGGGACAGCCTCGGAGCCCCAGCATTTT,CASRLGTASEPQHF
.,.,TRBV30,TRBJ1-2,TGTGCCTGGAGTGTACCGGGGGGGGACTATGGCTACACCTTC,CAWSVPGGDYGYTF
.,TRBD1,TRBV27,TRBJ1-2,TGTGCCAGCAGCCCGGACAGGGACTATGGCTACACCTTC,CASSPDRDYGYTF
once,TRBD2,TRBV24-1,TRBJ2-5,TGTGCCACCAGTGAACCTAGCGGGGCGCCTCAAGAGACCCAGTACTTC,CATSEPSGAPQETQYF
.,.,TRBV27,TRBJ1-5,TGTGCCAGCAGTTCACAGGGTGGTTATCAGCCCCAGCATTTT,CASSSQGGYQPQHF
.,TRBD1,TRBV5-8,TRBJ1-6,TGTGCCAGCAGTCTTCGTTTAATACAGGGGCAGTCACCCCTCCACTTT,CASSLRLIQGQSPLHF
.,.,TRBV5-1,TRBJ1-2,TGCGCCAGCAGCCCCGGGGCAGGGGTAAACTATGGCTACACCTTC,CASSPGAGVNYGYTF
.,.,TRBV6-4,TRBJ2-3,TGTGCCAGCAGTGTAGATCCGGCGGGCACAGATACGCAGTATTTT,CASSVDPAGTDTQYF
.,.,TRBV3-1/TRBV3-2,TRBJ1-2,TGTGCCAGCAGCTTCCGACAGGAAAGCTATGGCTACACCTTC,CASSFRQESYGYTF
.,.,TRBV15,TRBJ1-5,TGTGCCACCAGCAGAGATCCCCGTAGCAATCAGCCCCAGCATTTT,CATSRDPRSNQPQHF
.,.,TRBV19,TRBJ1-1,TGTGCCAGTAGTGCCTTGACAGGGAACACTGAAGCTTTCTTT,CASSALTGNTEAFF
once,TRBD1,TRBV24-1,TRBJ1-4,TGTGCCACCAGCCAACAGGGGGCAGCTAATGAAAAACTGTTTTTT,CATSQQGAANEKLFF
.,.,TRBV7-8,TRBJ2-7,TGTGCCAGCAGCCTTCCCCGAGCAGGGGAGTCCTACGAGCAGTACTTC,CASSLPRAGESYEQYF
.,.,TRBV3-1/TRBV3-2,TRBJ2-2,TGTGCCAGCAGCCATTTGGGGGCGGGCACCGGGGAGCTGTTTTTT,CASSHLGAGTGELFF
.,.,TRBV19,TRBJ2-7,TGTGCCAGTAGTTCTCGGTACGGGGACTACGAGCAGTACTTC,CASSSRYGDYEQYF
.,TRBD1,TRBV28,TRBJ1-5,TGTGCCAGCAGTATCTTGACAGGGCGAAGCAATCAGCCCCAGCATTTT,CASSILTGRSNQPQHF
.,.,TRBV29-1,TRBJ1-2,TGCAGCGTTGAAGAGGGGGCGCTGGGCTATGGCTACACCTTC,CSVEEGALGYGYTF
.,TRBD2,TRBV2,TRBJ2-3,TGTGCCAGCAGAATCCTAGCGGGGGGATACACAGATACGCAGTATTTT,CASRILAGGYTDTQYF
.,TRBD1,TRBV6-5,TRBJ1-1,TGTGCCAGCAGTTACTCCGGGACAGGGAACACTGAAGCTTTCTTT,CASSYSGTGNTEAFF
.,TRBD2,TRBV19,TRBJ2-1,TGTGCCAGTACCCCCGGACTAGCGGGTGAGCAGTTCTTC,CASTPGLAGEQFF
.,TRBD1,TRBV28,TRBJ2-7,TGTGCCAGCAGCTTACTCCGGGACAGGAGCTCCTACGAGCAGTACTTC,CASSLLRDRSSYEQYF